The 15 T cell receptor beta chains listed next were all sequenced from one sample in a study of blood T cell repertoires in COVID-19. Here immunoSEQ multiplex PCR was the method, and the copy in TCRdb shows in-frame clones only, minus some. The sample lists some 310,000 clones, around 86% occurring once. The sequenced sample consisted of peripheral blood. These receptors were collected from a man aged 50 to 59 with active or convalescent COVID-19.

The J gene is TRBJ1-4, the V gene TRBV5-7; 11 nucleotides match TRBD1. TRBV5-7 is recorded as an ORF, its role being uncertain. This CDR3 has 19 amino acids. V dropped 0 bases and J dropped 0; count of bases not matched to a gene: 7. CDR3 protein: CASSLGTGGFGPTNEKLFF. DNA of the CDR3: TGTGCCAGCAGCTTGGGGACAGGGGGCTTTGGGCCAACTAATGAAAAACTGTTTTTT.

The V and J genes are TRBV5-6 and TRBJ1-3, with D possibly matching TRBD1 (6 bases). Trimming cost V 1 base and J 4 bases, with 12 bases left between them. Germline V gives CDR1 SGHDT, CDR2 YYEEEE. The length of the CDR3 is 15 residues. CDR3 protein: CASSLIPGQGNTIYF. The CDR3 DNA sequence: TGTGCCAGCAGCTTGATACCGGGACAAGGAAACACCATATATTTT.

The genes are TRBV6-2 or TRBV6-3 and TRBJ2-3; no reliable D call. The CDR3 is made up of 14 amino acids. V dropped 6 bases and J dropped 4 bases, with 14 bases sitting between them. CDR1 and CDR2 from the germline V gene are MNHEY and SVGEGT. The CDR3 coding sequence is TGTGCCAGCAGCCAACGTAGCTTCGCAGATACGCAGTATTTT. Translating gives CASSQRSFADTQYF.

The chain couples TRBV7-3 to TRBJ1-2; 7 bases fit TRBD1. Per germline, CDR1 SGHTA and CDR2 FQGTGA. V shed 5 bases, J shed 4 bases, and the junction held 7 bases outside the gene matches. The CDR3 totals 14 residues. The CDR3 sequence: CASSADRDGYGYTF. DNA for the CDR3: TGTGCCAGCAGCGCCGACAGGGACGGCTATGGCTACACCTTC.

This clone was observed a single time. The V call is TRBV5-8, the J call TRBJ1-3, with D possibly matching TRBD1 (6 bases). The CDR3 runs 15 residues. The V and J ends lost 5 bases and 0 bases respectively, with 12 bases between them. Germline CDR1 SGHTS, CDR2 YDEGEE. CDR3 coding DNA: TGTGCCAGCAGAACTGGACAGAACTCTGGAAACACCATATATTTT. Residues: CASRTGQNSGNTIYF.

V usage is TRBV6-6 and J usage is TRBJ1-5, with 7 bases that match TRBD1. Per germline, CDR1 MNHNY and CDR2 SVGAGI (reference sequence). V was pared by 4 bases and J by 4 bases, with 4 bases of the junction left unmatched. The CDR3 extends over 14 amino acids. CDR3 sequence reads: CASSSVQGNQPQHF. In nucleotides, the CDR3 is TGTGCCAGCAGTTCGGTACAGGGGAATCAGCCCCAGCATTTT.

The chain carries TRBV28 and TRBJ2-7, with TRBD2 matching over 8 bases. CDR1 and CDR2 from the germline V gene are MDHEN and SYDVKM. CDR3 size: 15 residues. The ends lost 1 base at V and 0 bases at J; junction bases unmatched: 2. In DNA, the CDR3 is TGTGCCAGCAGTTTATCAGCGGGGGCCTCCTACGAGCAGTACTTC. The encoded protein is CASSLSAGASYEQYF.

The chain recombines TRBV24-1 with TRBJ2-5, with TRBD1 matching 9 bases. V shed 5 bases, J shed 5 bases, and the junction held 8 bases outside the gene matches. CDR3 length: 15 residues. Germline-derived CDR1 and CDR2 are KGHDR and SFDVKD. The CDR3 DNA follows: TGTGCCACCAGTGCACAGGGGGCCGGTTTGGAGACCCAGTACTTC. It codes for CATSAQGAGLETQYF.

The chain couples TRBV2 to TRBJ1-4; D unclear. V lost 10 bases to trimming and J lost 6 bases, with 15 bases between them. This CDR3 comprises 13 residues. Germline assignment: CDR1 SNHLY and CDR2 FYNNEI. The CDR3 DNA sequence: TGTGCCACCCAAACGAACTATGATGAAAAACTGTTTTTT. This encodes CATQTNYDEKLFF.

The CDR3 nucleotides are TGTGCCAGCAGCCTATACTCTGGAAACACCATATATTTT. Amino acid sequence: CASSLYSGNTIYF. This rearrangement joins TRBV5-6 to TRBJ1-3; D remains ambiguous. The V gene lost 4 bases and the J gene lost 0 bases, with 5 bases spanning the gap. The CDR3 spans 13 residues. Germline V CDR1 and CDR2: SGHDT, YYEEEE.

This chain links TRBV6-4 with TRBJ1-2, with TRBD1 matching 9 bases. Germline loops: CDR1 MRHNA, CDR2 SNTAGT. This CDR3 spans 13 amino acids. V lost 5 bases and J lost 10; bases outside the gene matches: 8. The CDR3 DNA follows: TGTGCCAGCAGTCCCGGCGGGACAGGGAACTACACCTTC. This translates into CASSPGGTGNYTF.

J is TRBJ2-2 and V is TRBV2; the D gene is possibly TRBD1 (6 bases). Germline-derived CDR1 and CDR2 are SNHLY and FYNNEI. This CDR3 is built from 14 residues. Trimming left V 4 bases short and J 6 bases short, with 12 bases between. The CDR3 DNA reads TGTGCCAGCAGTGTCTACAGGGAGTCCGGGGAGCTGTTTTTT. It is translated as CASSVYRESGELFF.

The chain combines TRBV27 with TRBJ1-2; 10 positions match TRBD1. V dropped 6 bases and J dropped 8; count of bases not matched to a gene: 9. The CDR3 is 14 amino acids. Germline V CDR1 and CDR2: MNHEY, SMNVEV (reference sequence). The CDR3 DNA follows: TGTGCCAGCAGACCGGGACAGGGGAGCGGAGGCTACACCTTC. This sequence encodes CASRPGQGSGGYTF.

The chain is built from TRBV5-1 and TRBJ1-1; D is perhaps TRBD1 (6 bases). Per germline, CDR1 SGHRS and CDR2 YFSETQ. The CDR3 spans 14 residues. Deletions cut 5 bases from V and 6 bases from J, with 17 bases between. CDR3 sequence reads: CASRTQWGQAEAFF. The CDR3 DNA reads as TGCGCCAGCAGGACTCAATGGGGGCAGGCTGAAGCTTTCTTT.

This clone was seen a single time. This sequence joins TRBV2 and TRBJ2-7, with 10 bases that match TRBD2. V shed 7 bases, J shed 7 bases, and the junction held 10 bases outside the gene matches. Germline CDR1 reads SNHLY; CDR2 reads FYNNEI. The CDR3 totals 14 residues. As DNA, the CDR3 is TGTGCCAGCATGAGGGCTAGCGGGGGAAGGGAGCAGTACTTC. Protein product: CASMRASGGREQYF. The full variable domain, in which reference TRBV2 and TRBJ2-7 provide the parts outside the CDR3, is EPEVTQTPSHQVTQMGQEVILRCVPISNHLYFYWYRQILGQKVEFLVSFYNNEISEKSEIFDDQFSVERPDGSNFTLKIRSTKLEDSAMYFCASMRASGGREQYFGPGTRLTVT.